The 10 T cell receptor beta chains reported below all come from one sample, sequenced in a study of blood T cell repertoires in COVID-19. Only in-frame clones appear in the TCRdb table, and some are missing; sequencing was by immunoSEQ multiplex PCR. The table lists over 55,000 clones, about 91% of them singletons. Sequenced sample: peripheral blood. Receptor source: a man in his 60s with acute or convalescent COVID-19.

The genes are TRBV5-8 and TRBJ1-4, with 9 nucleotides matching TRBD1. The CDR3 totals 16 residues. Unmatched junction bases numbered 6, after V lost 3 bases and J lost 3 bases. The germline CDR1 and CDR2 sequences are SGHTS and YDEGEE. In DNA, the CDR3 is TGTGCCAGCAGCTGGGACAGGGTAACCGCTAATGAAAAACTGTTTTTT. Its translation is CASSWDRVTANEKLFF.

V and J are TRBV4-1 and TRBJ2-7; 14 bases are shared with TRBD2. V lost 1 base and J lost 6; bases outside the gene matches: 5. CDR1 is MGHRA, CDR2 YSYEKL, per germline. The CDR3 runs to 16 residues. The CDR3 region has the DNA TGCGCCAGCAGCCAAGTAGGACTAGCGGGAGGTAGCGAGCAGTACTTC. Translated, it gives CASSQVGLAGGSEQYF.

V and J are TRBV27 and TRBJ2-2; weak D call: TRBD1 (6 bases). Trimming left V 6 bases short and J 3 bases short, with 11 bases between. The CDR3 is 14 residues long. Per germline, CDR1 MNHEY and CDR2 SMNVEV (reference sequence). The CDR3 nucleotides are TGTGCCAGCAGGGATGGACAGTACACCGGGGAGCTGTTTTTT. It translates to CASRDGQYTGELFF.

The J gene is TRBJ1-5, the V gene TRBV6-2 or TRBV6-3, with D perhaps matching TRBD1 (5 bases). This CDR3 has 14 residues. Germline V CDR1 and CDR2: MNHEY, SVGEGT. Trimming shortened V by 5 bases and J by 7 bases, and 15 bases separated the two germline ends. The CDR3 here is CASSLRVLRQPQHF. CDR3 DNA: TGTGCCAGCAGTCTCAGGGTTCTTAGGCAGCCCCAGCATTTT.

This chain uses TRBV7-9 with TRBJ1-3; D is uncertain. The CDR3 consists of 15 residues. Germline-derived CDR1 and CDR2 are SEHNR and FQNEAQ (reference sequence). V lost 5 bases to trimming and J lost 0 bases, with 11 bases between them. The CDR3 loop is CASSLAGLSGNTIYF. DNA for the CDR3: TGTGCCAGCAGCCTTGCAGGACTCTCTGGAAACACCATATATTTT.

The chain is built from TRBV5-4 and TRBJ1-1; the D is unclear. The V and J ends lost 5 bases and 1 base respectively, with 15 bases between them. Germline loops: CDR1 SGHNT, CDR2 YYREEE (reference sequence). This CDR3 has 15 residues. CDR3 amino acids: CASRYQRGRNTEAFF. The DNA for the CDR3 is TGTGCCAGCAGGTACCAGCGAGGAAGGAACACTGAAGCTTTCTTT.

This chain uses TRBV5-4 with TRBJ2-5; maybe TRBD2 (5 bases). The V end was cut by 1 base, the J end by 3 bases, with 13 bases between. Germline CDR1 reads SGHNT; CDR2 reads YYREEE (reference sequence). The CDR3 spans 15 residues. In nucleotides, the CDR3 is TGTGCCAGCAGCTTGCCACTGGGGAGTAAAGAGACCCAGTACTTC. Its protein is CASSLPLGSKETQYF.

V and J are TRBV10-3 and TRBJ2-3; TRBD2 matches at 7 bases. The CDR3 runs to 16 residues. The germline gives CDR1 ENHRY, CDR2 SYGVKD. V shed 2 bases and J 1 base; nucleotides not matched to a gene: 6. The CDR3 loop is CAISEQASGGTDTQYF. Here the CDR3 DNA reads TGTGCCATCAGTGAGCAGGCTAGCGGAGGCACAGATACGCAGTATTTT.

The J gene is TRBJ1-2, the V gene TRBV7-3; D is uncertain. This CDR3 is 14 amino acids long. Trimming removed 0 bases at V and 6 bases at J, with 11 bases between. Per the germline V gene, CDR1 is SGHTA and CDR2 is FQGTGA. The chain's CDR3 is CASSLTPIPDGYTF. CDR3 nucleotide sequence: TGTGCCAGCAGCTTAACGCCGATTCCGGATGGCTACACCTTC.

The CDR3 spells CASSDGGRVPPQYF. The CDR3 region has the DNA TGTGCCAGCAGCGACGGCGGGAGGGTCCCCCCGCAGTACTTC. The J gene is TRBJ2-7, the V gene TRBV9, with TRBD2 matching over 9 bases. Losses at the gene ends were 3 bases for V and 9 bases for J; bases not matched to a gene: 10. The germline V gene encodes CDR1 SGDLS and CDR2 YYNGEE. The length of the CDR3 is 14 residues.